This T cell receptor (beta chain) is from a study of T cell responses to AZD1222 COVID-19 vaccine. Study-wide results and caveats: Nearly half of spike-specific TCRs reportedly target variant regions that are unmutated in the B.1.351 and B.1.1.7 variants. Increases in Spike-specific TCR breadth and depth were seen after two AZD1222 doses.

The V and J ends lost 3 bases and 8 bases, in that order; junction bases with no gene match: 4. The CDR3 consists of 13 residues. Germline-derived CDR1 and CDR2 are GTSNPN and SVGIG (reference sequence). In the case of this clone: Its target is not known.

Produced via immunoSEQ multiplex PCR; TCRdb's table is partial and in-frame only. The sample has about 76,000 clones; about 88% are singletons. The source material was peripheral blood, sampled on day 0 of AZD1222 vaccination. The chain couples TRBV30 to TRBJ2-1; 10 bases match TRBD2. The sequence derives from an adult in good health. The CDR3 protein is CAWRLAGGDEQFF. CDR3 bases: TGTGCCTGGAGGTTAGCGGGGGGAGATGAGCAGTTCTTC.